Reported below is one TCR beta chain. The entry originates in a study of blood T cell repertoires in COVID-19. Turning to the study itself: Whether acute or convalescent, the COVID-19 samples came from the United States, Italy and Spain. PBMCs, B-cell-depleted T cells, or T cells were the source of the cDNA or gDNA that made up the material.

Trimming left V 4 bases short and J 1 base short, with 5 bases between. CDR3 length: 12 residues. CDR1 and CDR2 from the germline V gene are MGHDK and SYGVNS. TCRdb's copy holds only in-frame clones and misses some; the assay was immunoSEQ multiplex PCR. The table has tens of thousands of clones, 91% seen once. This clonotype was sampled from a man aged 60 to 69 with acute or convalescent COVID-19. V usage is TRBV25-1 and J usage is TRBJ2-7; D unresolved. The sample taken for sequencing was peripheral blood. CDR3 region: CASSGGSYEQYF. The CDR3 DNA follows: TGTGCCAGCAGTGGAGGATCCTACGAGCAGTACTTC.